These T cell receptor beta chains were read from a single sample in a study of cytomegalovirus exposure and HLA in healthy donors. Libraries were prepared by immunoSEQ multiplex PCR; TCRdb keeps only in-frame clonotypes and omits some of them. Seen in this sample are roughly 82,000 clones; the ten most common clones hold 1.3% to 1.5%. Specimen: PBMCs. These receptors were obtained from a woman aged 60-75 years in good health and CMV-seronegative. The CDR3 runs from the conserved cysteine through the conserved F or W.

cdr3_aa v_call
CSVETAASYEQYF TRBV29-1
CASSDPTSGKKTQYF TRBV25-1
CASSFGEKLFF TRBV7-9
CAWSVASWSSDTQYF TRBV30
CASSLAGGPHEQYF TRBV7-2
CASSLGQGAYNEQFF TRBV5-4
CASSYDRVATEAFF TRBV27
CASSKTSGADTQYF TRBV5-6
CASSLISGVSYNEQFF TRBV6-5
CASSLGDRTFNTGELFF TRBV5-1
CAISEDQGSYNEQFF TRBV10-3
CASGNLISGSPEQFF TRBV28
CASSPPSNRDAYEQYF TRBV18
CASSIGGQGTRQYF TRBV19
CASSVAGTGDYEQYF TRBV9
CASSDGLAGGPTDEQFF TRBV6-1
CAISDVGAGAYEQYF TRBV10-3
CAWSVRRRALLSNQPQHF TRBV30
CASSNSGRGAGELFF TRBV9
CSVEGRTGGSYNEQFF TRBV29-1
CASRTSDSYNEQFF TRBV5-1
CASSPRQGMNTGELFF TRBV18
CASSQALDGHYEQYF TRBV14
CASALPGIAEQYF TRBV5-4
CATSRAQVPYEQYF TRBV15
CASTIMPTGTGSQHF TRBV19
CASSFWAGKDEQYF TRBV5-4
CASSWDRVGGYTF TRBV7-9
CASSREGLNTEAFF TRBV9
CASSGQGAYGYTF TRBV28
CASSLAQGVTDTQYF TRBV7-2
CSVGGQIQETQYF TRBV29-1
CASSLGGSGRYKNIQYF TRBV7-2
CASSIDIRGGTEQFF TRBV19
CASSFLGPTDTQYF TRBV28
CASKEGANTGELFF TRBV5-1
CASSLAPGLAGDTQYF TRBV5-1
CATRGGNYNSPLHF TRBV15
CASSLNYEQYF TRBV7-2
CASSSRDSGELFF TRBV13
CATSAGQVDEQYF TRBV15
CASSLTGDNEQFF TRBV7-2
CASSPRLGGGEETQYF TRBV18
CASGDGTAFGLYEQYF TRBV7-3
CASSQVSSGRPRTDTQYF TRBV4-1
CASSEQGGTGANVLTF TRBV2
CASSPTGVYEQYF TRBV19
CASSPRGLALSYEQYF TRBV14
CASSRLVDSVGGYTF TRBV18
CASSKAADSNQPQHF TRBV19
CASSSGGLGETQYF TRBV6-5
CASSQETGGSYNEQFF TRBV4-2